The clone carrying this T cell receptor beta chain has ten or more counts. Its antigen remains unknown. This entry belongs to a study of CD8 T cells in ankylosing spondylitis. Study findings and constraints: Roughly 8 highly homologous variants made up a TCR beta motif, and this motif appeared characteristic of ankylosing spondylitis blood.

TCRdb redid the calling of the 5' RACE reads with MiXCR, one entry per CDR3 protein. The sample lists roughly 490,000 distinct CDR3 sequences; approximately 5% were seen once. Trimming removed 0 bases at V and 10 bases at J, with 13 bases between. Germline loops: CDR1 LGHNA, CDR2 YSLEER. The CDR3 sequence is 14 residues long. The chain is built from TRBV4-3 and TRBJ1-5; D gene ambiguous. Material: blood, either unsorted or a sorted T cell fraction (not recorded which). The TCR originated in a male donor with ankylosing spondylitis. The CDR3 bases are TGCGCCAGCAGCCAAGATTCCAGCTTCGGCCCCCAGCATTTT. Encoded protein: CASSQDSSFGPQHF.